The 15 T cell receptor beta chains reported below all come from one sample, sequenced in a study of T cell responses to AZD1222 COVID-19 vaccine. The data were produced by immunoSEQ multiplex PCR, yet TCRdb's version contains in-frame clones alone and is incomplete. The sample includes tens of thousands of clones, about 85% of them seen just once. The source was peripheral blood, collected on day 0 of AZD1222 vaccination. The receptors here all came from an adult in good health.

V gene TRBV7-3 combines with J gene TRBJ2-1; the match to TRBD1 covers 10 bases. J lost 7 bases, V lost 0 bases, and 9 bases had no gene match. The CDR3 totals 17 residues. Looked up from germline, CDR1 is SGHTA and CDR2 is FQGTGA. This chain's CDR3 is CASSLTITDRGRNEQFF. The CDR3 DNA follows: TGTGCCAGCAGCTTAACGATAACTGACAGGGGGCGTAATGAGCAGTTCTTC.

The rearrangement uses TRBV5-1 and TRBJ2-1, with unresolved D. Germline V lookup: CDR1 SGHRS, CDR2 YFSETQ. V was cut by 0 bases and J by 0 bases, with 7 bases left in between. This CDR3 contains 15 residues. Here the CDR3 reads CASSLEVSSYNEQFF. The CDR3 DNA is TGCGCCAGCAGCTTGGAGGTGAGCTCCTACAATGAGCAGTTCTTC. Supplemented by reference TRBV5-1 and TRBJ2-1, the full variable domain reads KAGVTQTPRYLIKTRGQQVTLSCSPISGHRSVSWYQQTPGQGLQFLFEYFSETQRNKGNFPGRFSGRQFSNSRSEMNVSTLELGDSALYLCASSLEVSSYNEQFFGPGTRLTVL.

J is TRBJ1-4 and V is TRBV7-2, with D uncertain. CDR1 is SGHTA, CDR2 FQGNSA, per germline. V was cut by 1 base and J by 4 bases, with 10 bases left in between. The CDR3 extends over 15 amino acids. For the CDR3, the DNA is TGTGCCAGCAGCTTAGAGGCCGGGTTTAATGAAAAACTGTTTTTT. Translated, it gives CASSLEAGFNEKLFF.

This clone was found a few times. J is TRBJ1-4 and V is TRBV5-1, with D possibly matching TRBD1 (5 bases). The V gene lost 5 bases and the J gene lost 4 bases, with 9 bases spanning the gap. CDR3 length equals 13 residues. CDR1 and CDR2 (germline): SGHRS, YFSETQ. In DNA, the CDR3 is TGCGCCAGCAGAGGCAGGGATAATGAAAAACTGTTTTTT. Encoded protein: CASRGRDNEKLFF.

This chain joins TRBV4-1 and TRBJ2-3; 12 nucleotides match TRBD2. Trimming removed 2 bases from V and 3 bases from J; junction bases left unmatched: 3. Germline CDR1 and CDR2: MGHRA and YSYEKL. The CDR3 is 16 amino acids. The CDR3 spells CASSQTGTSGTDTQYF. DNA for the CDR3: TGCGCCAGCAGCCAAACCGGGACTAGCGGGACAGATACGCAGTATTTT.

The chain has TRBV28 and TRBJ2-1, with 9 bases that match TRBD2. J was trimmed by 7 bases and V by 7 bases; bases with no gene match: 14. Germline V gene data show CDR1 as MDHEN and CDR2 as SYDVKM. CDR3 length: 16 amino acids. CDR3 sequence (DNA): TGTGCCAGCACTGGTTACACCGGGACTAGCTCAAATGAGCAGTTCTTC. Its translation is CASTGYTGTSSNEQFF.

The chain employs TRBV28 and TRBJ2-5; D remains ambiguous. The V end was cut by 4 bases, the J end by 4 bases, with 10 bases between. Germline assignment: CDR1 MDHEN and CDR2 SYDVKM. The CDR3 loop spans 13 amino acids. The CDR3 DNA follows: TGTGCCAGCAGTTACGGCCTCCTAGAGACCCAGTACTTC. It specifies CASSYGLLETQYF.

This chain links TRBV6-5 with TRBJ2-7, with 9 bases aligning to TRBD1. The CDR3 extends over 14 amino acids. Germline V gene sequence: CDR1 MNHEY, CDR2 SVGAGI. The V segment lost 2 bases and the J segment 5 bases; nucleotides outside the gene matches: 4. The chain's CDR3 is CASSYDRGSHEQYF. The CDR3 DNA reads TGTGCCAGCAGTTACGACAGGGGGTCCCACGAGCAGTACTTC.

V is TRBV19 and J is TRBJ2-5; 12 nucleotides line up with TRBD1. CDR3 size: 17 residues. Germline trimming cut 9 bases from V and 1 base from J; bases unmatched to any gene: 12. Germline V gene lookup returns CDR1 LNHDA and CDR2 SQIVND (reference sequence). For the CDR3, the DNA is TGTGCCAGCGCGCGAGTCGGGACAGGGGGCCCCCAAGAGACCCAGTACTTC. As protein: CASARVGTGGPQETQYF.

V gene TRBV9 combines with J gene TRBJ1-4; maybe TRBD1 (6 bases). The CDR3 has 14 amino acids. Trimming stripped 5 bases from V and 6 bases from J, with 14 bases between. The germline gives CDR1 SGDLS, CDR2 YYNGEE. CDR3 residues: CASRGEGVDEKLFF. For the CDR3, the DNA is TGTGCCAGCAGGGGAGAGGGGGTCGATGAAAAACTGTTTTTT.

The chain joins TRBV4-2 to TRBJ1-3, with D perhaps matching TRBD1 (6 bases). Germline CDR1 LGHNA, CDR2 YNFKEQ. This CDR3 is built from 16 residues. Trimming cost V 0 bases and J 2 bases, with 11 bases left between them. The CDR3 loop reads CASSQDWTATGNTIYF. DNA of the CDR3: TGTGCCAGCAGCCAAGATTGGACAGCTACTGGAAACACCATATATTTT.

The chain links TRBV12-2 to TRBJ1-4. TRBV12-2 is tagged as a pseudogene. The CDR3 spans 17 residues. The CDR3 region is CASRLAPAVATNEKLFF. For the CDR3, the DNA is TGTGCAAGTCGCTTAGCGCCGGCGGTTGCAACTAATGAAAAACTGTTTTTT.

The CDR3 loop reads CASSAQGQGYGYTF. CDR3 DNA sequence: TGTGCCAGCAGCGCCCAGGGACAGGGCTATGGCTACACCTTC. The chain has TRBV9 and TRBJ1-2; 9 bases are shared with TRBD1. Per the germline V gene, CDR1 is SGDLS and CDR2 is YYNGEE. The length of the CDR3 is 14 residues. V dropped 3 bases and J dropped 4; count of bases not matched to a gene: 4.

CDR3 DNA: TGTGCCAGCAGTTACTCGGGGGGGCTCGGCACCGGGGAGCTGTTTTTT. It is translated as CASSYSGGLGTGELFF. The chain combines TRBV6-6 with TRBJ2-2, with TRBD2 as a possible D gene (7 bases). Trimming took off 0 bases at V and 4 bases at J, with 12 bases between the two ends. The CDR3 is 16 amino acids. The germline V gene has CDR1 MNHNY and CDR2 SVGAGI (reference sequence).

This clone came up a few times. CDR3 region: CASSPERPRDGYTF. The CDR3 bases are TGTGCCAGCAGCCCGGAGAGGCCGCGGGATGGCTACACCTTC. The chain has TRBV3-1 (or the pseudogene TRBV3-2) and TRBJ1-2, with D unresolved. The germline V and J ends were trimmed by 4 bases and 6 bases, with 15 bases remaining between them. The CDR3 contains 14 residues. Germline lookup yields CDR1 LGHDT and CDR2 YNNKEL (reference sequence).